One sample yielded the 30 T cell receptor beta chains listed below, sequenced in a study of shared clonotypes between healthy human individuals. Sequencing was performed with immunoSEQ multiplex PCR; in TCRdb, only in-frame clones are kept and a portion is missing. Found here are hundreds of thousands of clones, 97% of them singletons; the top ten hold 0.057%. The sequencing sample was made of naive CD4+ T cells sorted from blood. Subset noted: CD45RA+ positively selected. These receptors all come from a woman aged 25 to 45 in good health.

The genes are TRBV27 and TRBJ1-1, with TRBD1 matching 7 bases. In germline, CDR1 is MNHEY, CDR2 SMNVEV (reference sequence). CDR3 length equals 14 residues. Unmatched junction bases numbered 11, after V lost 0 bases and J lost 13 bases. The CDR3 sequence: CASSLSLTGYVVFF. The DNA of the CDR3 is TGTGCCAGCAGTTTATCCCTGACAGGGTATGTGGTTTTCTTT.

The chain recombines TRBV4-1 with TRBJ2-7; a possible D gene is TRBD2 (5 bases). The CDR3 has 12 residues. Germline CDR1 reads MGHRA; CDR2 reads YSYEKL. The V gene lost 2 bases and the J gene lost 9 bases, with 11 bases spanning the gap. In nucleotides, the CDR3 is TGCGCCAGCAGCCAACCCGTGGGGAGGCAGTACTTC. It yields the protein CASSQPVGRQYF.

The rearrangement uses TRBV4-1 and TRBJ2-3; 12 bases match TRBD2. This CDR3 has 20 amino acids. J gave up 0 bases and V 0 bases, and 10 bases lay outside the gene matches. CDR1 MGHRA and CDR2 YSYEKL come from the germline V gene. CDR3 DNA sequence: TGCGCCAGCAGCCAAGAGAACAGGGCCGGACTAGCGGGAAGCACAGATACGCAGTATTTT. It translates to CASSQENRAGLAGSTDTQYF.

This clone was recorded once. V and J are TRBV29-1 and TRBJ2-3; tentatively, D is TRBD1 (6 bases). V was trimmed by 5 bases and J by 2 bases, leaving 11 bases between them. Germline assignment: CDR1 SQVTM and CDR2 ANQGSEA. The CDR3 consists of 13 residues. For the CDR3, the DNA is TGCAGCGTTTATGGACAGATCACAGATACGCAGTATTTT. Its translation is CSVYGQITDTQYF.

The chain is built from TRBV19 and TRBJ1-5, with D unresolved. Trimming took off 4 bases at V and 6 bases at J, with 22 bases between the two ends. Per germline, CDR1 LNHDA and CDR2 SQIVND (reference sequence). The CDR3 sequence is 17 residues long. This chain's CDR3 is CASSRRDLMTDRQPQHF. In nucleotides, the CDR3 is TGTGCCAGTAGTAGAAGAGACCTGATGACCGATCGTCAGCCCCAGCATTTT. Full variable domain (outside the CDR3, taken from reference TRBV19 and TRBJ1-5): DGGITQSPKYLFRKEGQNVTLSCEQNLNHDAMYWYRQDPGQGLRLIYYSQIVNDFQKGDIAEGYSVSREKKESFPLTVTSAQKNPTAFYLCASSRRDLMTDRQPQHFGDGTRLSIL.

CDR3: CASSASGQGNYEQYF. In DNA form, the CDR3 reads TGTGCCAGCAGCGCGTCGGGACAGGGAAACTACGAGCAGTACTTC. The chain has TRBV5-6 and TRBJ2-7, with 9 bases identical to TRBD1. Germline CDR1 SGHDT, CDR2 YYEEEE. V gave up 4 bases and J gave up 3 bases; unmatched junction bases: 8. CDR3 size: 15 residues.

CDR3 in DNA: TGTGCCAGCAGCCGAGGGCAGGGTCCTGAAGCTTTCTTT. It encodes CASSRGQGPEAFF. The chain links TRBV6-5 to TRBJ1-1; possible D gene TRBD1, 5 bases. Germline CDR1 MNHEY, CDR2 SVGAGI. This CDR3 region has 13 residues. Trimming stripped 6 bases from V and 6 bases from J, with 14 bases between.

V is TRBV5-4 and J is TRBJ1-5; tentative D call: TRBD1 (6 bases). Germline CDR1 SGHNT, CDR2 YYREEE (reference sequence). There are 14 residues in the CDR3. Trimming removed 2 bases at V and 6 bases at J, with 12 bases between. CDR3 loop: CASSFPGGGQPQHF. Here the CDR3 DNA reads TGTGCCAGCAGCTTCCCCGGGGGCGGTCAGCCCCAGCATTTT.

J is TRBJ2-2 and V is TRBV10-3; tentatively, D is TRBD1 or TRBD2 (6 bases each). Germline-derived CDR1 and CDR2 are ENHRY and SYGVKD. The length of the CDR3 is 16 residues. Trimming removed 3 bases at V and 6 bases at J, with 17 bases between. The chain's CDR3 is CAISDYSLEGAGELFF. Written as DNA, the CDR3 is TGTGCCATCAGTGATTATTCCTTGGAGGGGGCCGGGGAGCTGTTTTTT.

V and J are TRBV28 and TRBJ2-1; possible D gene TRBD2, 5 bases. Trimming removed 5 bases at V and 1 base at J, with 15 bases between. Germline V gene data show CDR1 as MDHEN and CDR2 as SYDVKM. The CDR3 consists of 16 residues. Here the CDR3 reads CASSELGQYSYNEQFF. The CDR3 DNA is TGTGCCAGCAGTGAACTAGGCCAATATTCCTACAATGAGCAGTTCTTC.

The chain joins TRBV5-4 to TRBJ2-5; D unresolved. The CDR3 extends over 13 amino acids. V lost 5 bases and J lost 4, with 12 bases in between. Germline lookup yields CDR1 SGHNT and CDR2 YYREEE (reference sequence). As DNA, the CDR3 is TGTGCCAGCAGTCCTCGCACCGGAGAGACCCAGTACTTC. This codes for CASSPRTGETQYF.

The chain couples TRBV2 to TRBJ2-3; TRBD2 is a possible D gene (6 bases). This CDR3 has 15 amino acids. Trimming removed 5 bases at V and 2 bases at J, with 14 bases between. Germline V gene lookup returns CDR1 SNHLY and CDR2 FYNNEI. The CDR3 loop reads CASSQSGLSTDTQYF. Written as DNA, the CDR3 is TGTGCCAGCAGTCAAAGCGGGTTATCCACAGATACGCAGTATTTT.

This clone was seen only once. The chain recombines TRBV13 with TRBJ2-7; a weak D match, TRBD2 (5 bases). Trimming shortened V by 2 bases and J by 4 bases, and 27 bases separated the two germline ends. Germline values: CDR1 PRHDT, CDR2 FYEKMQ (reference sequence). CDR3 length: 19 residues. The CDR3: CASSLNPIVLGSKRYEQYF. The CDR3 DNA reads TGTGCCAGCAGCTTAAACCCCATAGTTCTTGGGAGCAAAAGGTACGAGCAGTACTTC.

This clone showed up just once. The gene calls are TRBV9 and TRBJ1-1; no firm D call. V was shortened by 0 bases and J by 4 bases, with 7 bases between the two germline ends. This CDR3 has 13 residues. Germline loops: CDR1 SGDLS, CDR2 YYNGEE. CDR3 in DNA: TGTGCCAGCAGCGTAGCAGTGGTCACTGAAGCTTTCTTT. Translating it yields CASSVAVVTEAFF.

V and J are TRBV28 and TRBJ2-7, with a weak D call TRBD1 (6 bases). The CDR3 spans 12 residues. CDR1 is MDHEN and CDR2 is SYDVKM in the germline V gene. Trimming took 6 bases from V and 7 from J, leaving 13 bases between them. This chain's CDR3 is CASRTGTKEQYF. The CDR3 bases are TGTGCCAGCAGAACCGGGACAAAAGAGCAGTACTTC.

The chain links TRBV29-1 to TRBJ2-7; tentative D call: TRBD2 (5 bases). The CDR3 spans 13 residues. The germline gives CDR1 SQVTM, CDR2 ANQGSEA. V was pared by 7 bases and J by 5 bases, with 18 bases between. CDR3 nucleotide sequence: TGCAGCGCCCGACGGGGTAAAGGAGACGAGCAGTACTTC. This gives the protein CSARRGKGDEQYF.

Regarding this clone: This sample also contains other DNA sequences that code for the same CDR3. The chain combines TRBV9 with TRBJ2-3; D remains ambiguous. Germline loops: CDR1 SGDLS, CDR2 YYNGEE. The CDR3 loop spans 13 amino acids. The V end was cut by 0 bases, the J end by 0 bases, with 2 bases between. This chain's CDR3 is CASSVVSTDTQYF. The CDR3, as DNA: TGTGCCAGCAGCGTAGTTAGCACAGATACGCAGTATTTT.

The J gene is TRBJ1-1, the V gene TRBV6-1; D call uncertain. Germline V gene lookup returns CDR1 MNHNS and CDR2 SASEGT. CDR3 length equals 13 residues. Trimming pared 6 bases from V and 4 bases from J, leaving 12 bases between. The CDR3 bases are TGTGCCAGCAGAGGGTTCTCCGGCACTGAAGCTTTCTTT. It yields the protein CASRGFSGTEAFF.

V is TRBV2 and J is TRBJ2-2; D is undetermined. Germline V CDR1 and CDR2: SNHLY, FYNNEI. V was clipped by 1 base and J by 5 bases, with 2 bases between them. This CDR3 region has 12 residues. DNA for the CDR3: TGTGCCAGCAGTGAAGAGACCGGGGAGCTGTTTTTT. Translation gives CASSEETGELFF.

The genes are TRBV28 and TRBJ1-2, with D uncertain. Trimming left V 5 bases short and J 8 bases short, with 15 bases between. The length of the CDR3 is 13 residues. The germline V gene encodes CDR1 MDHEN and CDR2 SYDVKM. In DNA form, the CDR3 reads TGTGCCAGCAGTCTCTCTCACAGAGGCGGCTACACCTTC. This encodes CASSLSHRGGYTF.

The gene calls are TRBV4-1 and TRBJ2-5, with D unresolved. CDR1 MGHRA and CDR2 YSYEKL come from the germline V gene. This CDR3 is 15 amino acids long. V dropped 0 bases and J dropped 7 bases, with 15 bases sitting between them. The CDR3 here is CASSQDLGNSGTQYF. CDR3 in DNA: TGCGCCAGCAGCCAAGATTTAGGGAATTCTGGGACCCAGTACTTC.

The genes are TRBV6-5 and TRBJ1-5; D may be TRBD1 (5 bases). The CDR3 covers 13 residues. Germline-derived CDR1 and CDR2 are MNHEY and SVGAGI. V gave up 2 bases and J gave up 5 bases, with 7 bases separating them. The CDR3 nucleotides are TGTGCCAGCAGTTACAGGGGTGATCAGCCCCAGCATTTT. Translating gives CASSYRGDQPQHF.

This chain uses TRBV7-2 with TRBJ2-7; TRBD2 matches 8 bases. The V gene's germline CDR1 is SGHTA and CDR2 FQGNSA. The CDR3 is 16 residues long. The V and J ends lost 1 base and 2 bases, in that order; junction bases with no gene match: 7. CDR3 residues: CASSLGSGALTYEQYF. CDR3 coding DNA: TGTGCCAGCAGCTTAGGTAGCGGGGCCCTTACCTACGAGCAGTACTTC.

This chain connects TRBV4-2 to TRBJ2-2; D is possibly TRBD2 (6 bases). The CDR3 covers 14 residues. Per germline, CDR1 LGHNA and CDR2 YNFKEQ. Trimming took 3 bases from V and 6 from J, leaving 11 bases between them. This CDR3 is CASSHPGLSGELFF. CDR3 in DNA: TGTGCCAGCAGCCATCCCGGACTATCCGGGGAGCTGTTTTTT.

A single count supports this clone. The J gene is TRBJ2-7, the V gene TRBV6-1; no reliable D call. The CDR3 loop spans 14 amino acids. The germline V gene has CDR1 MNHNS and CDR2 SASEGT. The V and J ends lost 6 bases and 3 bases respectively, with 15 bases between them. CDR3 sequence: CASSLRLGNYEQYF. The CDR3 DNA is TGTGCCAGCAGCCTCAGATTAGGCAACTACGAGCAGTACTTC.

The gene calls are TRBV27 and TRBJ1-1; D is unclear. The CDR3 covers 12 residues. CDR1 is MNHEY, CDR2 SMNVEV, per germline (reference sequence). Trimming stripped 4 bases from V and 4 bases from J, with 7 bases between. The CDR3 spells CASSSGSTEAFF. The CDR3 DNA follows: TGTGCCAGCAGTTCCGGGAGCACTGAAGCTTTCTTT.

The chain employs TRBV6-6 and TRBJ1-4, with a weak D call TRBD1 (6 bases). CDR1 and CDR2 from the germline V gene are MNHNY and SVGAGI (reference sequence). This CDR3 contains 15 residues. The germline V and J ends were trimmed by 2 bases and 5 bases, with 12 bases remaining between them. CDR3 DNA sequence: TGTGCCAGCAGTTACGCGGGGGCCTCAAATGAAAAACTGTTTTTT. Its protein product is CASSYAGASNEKLFF.

The chain links TRBV9 to TRBJ2-3, with 10 bases identical to TRBD2. This CDR3 comprises 15 residues. The junction had 2 bases not matched to a gene; V was cut back by 2 bases and J by 2 bases. Germline CDR1 and CDR2: SGDLS and YYNGEE. The CDR3 DNA follows: TGTGCCAGCAGCGTGACTAGCGGGTTCACAGATACGCAGTATTTT. Amino acids: CASSVTSGFTDTQYF.

In its sample, this clone was seen once. The chain employs TRBV11-2 and TRBJ1-2; D gene unclear. The V gene's germline CDR1 is SGHAT and CDR2 FQNNGV. The CDR3 contains 15 residues. Trimming took off 0 bases at V and 0 bases at J, with 8 bases between the two ends. In DNA, the CDR3 is TGTGCCAGCAGCTTAGAGGTTACGCCTAACTATGGCTACACCTTC. Translating gives CASSLEVTPNYGYTF.

The rearrangement joins TRBV13 to TRBJ2-7; D not certain. The CDR3 spans 12 residues. Germline CDR1 PRHDT, CDR2 FYEKMQ (reference sequence). The V end lost 0 bases, the J end lost 4 bases, and 4 bases lay between the germline ends. CDR3 nucleotide sequence: TGTGCCAGCAGCTTAGGCCTTTACGAGCAGTACTTC. This encodes CASSLGLYEQYF. Full variable domain (missing parts from reference TRBV13 and TRBJ2-7): AAGVIQSPRHLIKEKRETATLKCYPIPRHDTVYWYQQGPGQDPQFLISFYEKMQSDKGSIPDRFSAQQFSDYHSELNMSSLELGDSALYFCASSLGLYEQYFGPGTRLTVT.